This T cell receptor beta chain was recovered during a study of blood T cells in healthy people across ages. Study context: When template switching was applied, about one barcoded beta molecule was captured per two T cells. Findings and limits, study-wide: TCR beta diversity tracked closely with naive T cell percentage.

The use of a sample-barcoded 5' primer and a J-beta primer mix characterized a second PCR of roughly 6 to 11 cycles. One entry per CDR3 protein results from TCRdb running MiXCR on the 5' RACE reads. The sample carries 1 million or so distinct CDR3 sequences, roughly a quarter recorded once. With respect to this clonotype: Its antigen is as yet unknown.

Per individual sample, total RNA of at least 5 micrograms was extracted. The CDR3 loop spans 16 amino acids. The germline gives CDR1 SNHLY, CDR2 FYNNEI. V lost 6 bases to trimming and J lost 6 bases; unmatched junction nucleotides: 13. This same sample was also taken into another study, of T cells of mothers and their children. In that study: The study obtained over 8 million TCR beta CDR3 reads per mother and about 3 million per child.

This clonotype was sampled from a girl aged 2 to 10 in good health. The chain employs TRBV2 and TRBJ1-2; 10 nucleotides agree with TRBD1. Sequenced sample: blood. CDR3 coding DNA: TGTGCCAGCAGCGACTTTTCGACAGGGGGCGGGGATGGCTACACCTTC. Protein product: CASSDFSTGGGDGYTF.